This entry describes one T cell receptor (beta chain). Antigen: not known. The data were obtained in a study of response to subunit inactivated influenza vaccine. Each CDR3 protein is one row after TCRdb ran MiXCR on the RT-PCR reads. Among around 580,000 distinct CDR3 sequences listed, over 9.5% were seen once. Trimming took off 0 bases at V and 7 bases at J, with 15 bases between the two ends. Germline V gives CDR1 GTSNPN, CDR2 SVGIG (reference sequence). The CDR3 extends over 14 amino acids. Study-wide points: With each seasonal influenza vaccination, the authors suggested, few new T cells are recruited.

The starting material was PBMCs from blood, obtained on the day of vaccination. The genes are TRBV30 and TRBJ2-5, with a tentative D call TRBD2 (7 bases). The receptor was derived from a man in his fifties who received an inactivated influenza vaccine. Here the CDR3 reads CAWSVLAARGTQYF. Here the CDR3 DNA reads TGTGCCTGGAGTGTCCTAGCGGCCAGGGGGACCCAGTACTTC. The full variable domain, in which reference TRBV30 and TRBJ2-5 provide the parts outside the CDR3, is SQTIHQWPATLVQPVGSPLSLECTVEGTSNPNLYWYRQAAGRGLQLLFYSVGIGQISSEVPQNLSASRPQDRQFILSSKKLLLSDSGFYLCAWSVLAARGTQYFGPGTRLLVL.